Listed here is a single T cell receptor beta chain. The antigen is undetermined. Systemic immunosuppression or autoimmune disease history was grounds to exclude patients. The data are from a study of OX40 agonist ivuxolimab in advanced cancers. Study background: The dose of intravenous ivuxolimab that patients received every 2 weeks ranged from 0.01 to 10 mg/kg. Melanoma, hepatocellular carcinoma, head and neck or renal cell cancer occurred in dose-escalation patients. Whole-study results and caveats: The investigators did not determine what antigen specificity the expanded peripheral T cells had.

Produced via immunoSEQ multiplex PCR; TCRdb's table is partial and in-frame only. Of approximately 80,000 clones listed, 90% are singletons. This CDR3 contains 16 residues. Per germline, CDR1 SGHRS and CDR2 YFSETQ. V dropped 4 bases and J dropped 8 bases, with 19 bases sitting between them. The clonotype originates from an adult with an advanced solid tumor such as melanoma, head and neck, liver or kidney cancer. The rearrangement links TRBV5-1 to TRBJ1-6; maybe TRBD1 (5 bases). The sequences come from CD4+ or CD8+ T cells sorted from blood, collected in a trial of the OX40 agonist ivuxolimab. The CDR3 here is CASSPFGAQTDSPLHF. The CDR3 DNA is TGCGCCAGCAGCCCTTTCGGGGCCCAGACGGATTCACCCCTCCACTTT.